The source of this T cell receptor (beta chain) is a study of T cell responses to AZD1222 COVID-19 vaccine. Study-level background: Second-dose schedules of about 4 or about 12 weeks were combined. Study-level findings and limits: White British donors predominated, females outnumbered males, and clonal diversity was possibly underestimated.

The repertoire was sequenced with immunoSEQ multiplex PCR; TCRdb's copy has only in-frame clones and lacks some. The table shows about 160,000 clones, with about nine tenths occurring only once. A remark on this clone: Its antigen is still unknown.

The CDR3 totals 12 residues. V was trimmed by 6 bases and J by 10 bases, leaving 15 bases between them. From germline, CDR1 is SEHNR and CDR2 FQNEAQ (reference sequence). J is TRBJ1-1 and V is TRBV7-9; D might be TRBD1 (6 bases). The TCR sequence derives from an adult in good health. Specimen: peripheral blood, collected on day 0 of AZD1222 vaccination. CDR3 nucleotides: TGTGCCAGCAGGAATACAGGGCAGATAGCTTTCTTT. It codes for CASRNTGQIAFF.